Here is one TCR beta chain with its context. Its antigen is unidentified. This sample is drawn from a study of OX40 agonist ivuxolimab in advanced cancers. Sequencing used immunoSEQ multiplex PCR; TCRdb keeps in-frame clones, though not all of them. This repertoire shows more than 65,000 clones, roughly 88% found once; its top ten account for roughly 0.59%. Findings of the study overall: More expanded clones were found, on average, in CD8+ than in CD4+ T cells.

Between the trimmed V and J ends, which lost 2 bases and 3 bases, there was a span of 6 bases. This CDR3 contains 12 residues. Germline-derived CDR1 and CDR2 are SGHNT and YYREEE (reference sequence). The sequencing used CD4+ or CD8+ T cells sorted from blood, collected in a trial of the OX40 agonist ivuxolimab. The receptor was isolated from an adult with an advanced solid tumor such as melanoma, head and neck, liver or kidney cancer. The chain couples TRBV5-4 to TRBJ2-7, with D possibly being TRBD1 (6 bases). CDR3 residues: CASSLQGYEQYF. CDR3 nucleotides: TGTGCCAGCAGCTTACAGGGCTACGAGCAGTACTTC. The variable domain in full, completed from reference TRBV5-4 and TRBJ2-7, reads ETGVTQSPTHLIKTRGQQVTLRCSSQSGHNTVSWYQQALGQGPQFIFQYYREEENGRGNFPPRFSGLQFPNYSSELNVNALELDDSALYLCASSLQGYEQYFGPGTRLTVT.